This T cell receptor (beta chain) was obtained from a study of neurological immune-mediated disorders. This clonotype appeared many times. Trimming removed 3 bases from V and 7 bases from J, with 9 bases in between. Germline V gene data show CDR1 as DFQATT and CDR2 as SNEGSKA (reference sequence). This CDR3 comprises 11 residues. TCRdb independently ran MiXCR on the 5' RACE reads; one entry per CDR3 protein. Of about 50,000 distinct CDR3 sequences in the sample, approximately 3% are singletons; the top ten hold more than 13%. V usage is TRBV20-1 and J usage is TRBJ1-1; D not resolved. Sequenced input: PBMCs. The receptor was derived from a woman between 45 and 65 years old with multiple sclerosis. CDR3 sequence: CSASGTGEAFF. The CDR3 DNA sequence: TGCAGTGCTAGCGGTACCGGTGAAGCTTTCTTT.